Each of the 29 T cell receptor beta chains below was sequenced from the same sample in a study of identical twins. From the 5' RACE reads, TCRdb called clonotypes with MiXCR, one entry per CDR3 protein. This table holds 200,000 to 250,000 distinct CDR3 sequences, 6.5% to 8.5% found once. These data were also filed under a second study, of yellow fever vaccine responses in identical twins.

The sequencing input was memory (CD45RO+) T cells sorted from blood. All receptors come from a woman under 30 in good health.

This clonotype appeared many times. CDR3 nucleotides: TGTGCCAGCAGTTACCTGCGGCAAGAGACCCAGTACTTC. Residues: CASSYLRQETQYF. The V call is TRBV6-5, the J call TRBJ2-5; no clear D gene. Trimming shortened V by 2 bases and J by 2 bases, and 6 bases separated the two germline ends. This CDR3 is 13 amino acids long. The germline V gene has CDR1 MNHEY and CDR2 SVGAGI.

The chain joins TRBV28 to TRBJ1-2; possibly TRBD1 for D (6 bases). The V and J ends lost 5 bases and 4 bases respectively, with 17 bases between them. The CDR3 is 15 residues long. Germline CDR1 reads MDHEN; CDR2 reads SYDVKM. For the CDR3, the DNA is TGTGCCAGCAGTCCCCCAGGGGCAGCGTCCTATGGCTACACCTTC. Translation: CASSPPGAASYGYTF.

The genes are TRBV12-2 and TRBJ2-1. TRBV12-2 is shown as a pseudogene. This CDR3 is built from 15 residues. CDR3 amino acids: CASRPKQSSYNEQFF. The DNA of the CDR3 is TGTGCAAGTCGCCCGAAGCAGAGCTCCTACAATGAGCAGTTCTTC.

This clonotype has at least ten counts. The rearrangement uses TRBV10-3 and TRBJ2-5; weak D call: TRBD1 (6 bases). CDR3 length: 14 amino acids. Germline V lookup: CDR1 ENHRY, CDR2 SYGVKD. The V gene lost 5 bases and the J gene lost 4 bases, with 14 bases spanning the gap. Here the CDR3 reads CAISKGPGVETQYF. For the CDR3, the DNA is TGTGCCATCAGTAAAGGGCCAGGGGTAGAGACCCAGTACTTC.

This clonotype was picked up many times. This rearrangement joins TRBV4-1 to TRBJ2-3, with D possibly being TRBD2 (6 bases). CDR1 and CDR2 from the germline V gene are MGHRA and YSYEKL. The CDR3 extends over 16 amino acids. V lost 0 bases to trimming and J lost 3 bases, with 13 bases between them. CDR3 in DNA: TGCGCCAGCAGCCAAGAGGAGGGAGCCGGGACAGATACGCAGTATTTT. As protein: CASSQEEGAGTDTQYF.

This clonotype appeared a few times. CDR3 protein: CASSLSVRGLPGNQPQHF. DNA for the CDR3: TGTGCCAGCAGCCTAAGCGTCAGGGGGCTTCCTGGCAATCAGCCCCAGCATTTT. The V gene is TRBV5-6, the J gene TRBJ1-5, with 8 positions matching TRBD1. Germline values: CDR1 SGHDT, CDR2 YYEEEE. The ends lost 4 bases at V and 2 bases at J; junction bases unmatched: 14. This CDR3 region has 18 residues.

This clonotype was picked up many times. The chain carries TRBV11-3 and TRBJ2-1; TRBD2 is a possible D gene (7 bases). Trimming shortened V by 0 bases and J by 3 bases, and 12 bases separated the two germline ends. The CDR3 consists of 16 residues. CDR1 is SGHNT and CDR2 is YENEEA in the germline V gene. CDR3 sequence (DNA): TGTGCCAGCAGCTTAGATAGGGGGGGCCGCTACAATGAGCAGTTCTTC. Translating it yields CASSLDRGGRYNEQFF.

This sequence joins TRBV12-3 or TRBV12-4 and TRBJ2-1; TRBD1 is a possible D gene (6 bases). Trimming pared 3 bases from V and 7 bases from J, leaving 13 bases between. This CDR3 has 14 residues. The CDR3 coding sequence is TGTGCCAGCAGTTTCGCAGGGGCGTGGAATGAGCAGTTCTTC. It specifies CASSFAGAWNEQFF.

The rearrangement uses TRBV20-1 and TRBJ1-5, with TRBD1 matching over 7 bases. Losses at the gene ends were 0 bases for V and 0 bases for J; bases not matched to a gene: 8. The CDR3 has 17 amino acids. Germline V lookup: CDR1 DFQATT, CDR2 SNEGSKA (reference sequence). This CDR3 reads CSARDSDRADSNQPQHF. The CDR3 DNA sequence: TGCAGTGCTAGAGATAGTGACAGGGCAGATAGCAATCAGCCCCAGCATTTT.

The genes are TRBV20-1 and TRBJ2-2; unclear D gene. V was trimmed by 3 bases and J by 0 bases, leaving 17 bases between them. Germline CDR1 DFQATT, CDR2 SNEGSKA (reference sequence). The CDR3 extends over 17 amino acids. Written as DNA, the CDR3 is TGCAGTGCTAGGAACCGTTTTCGGCTAGCGAACACCGGGGAGCTGTTTTTT. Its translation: CSARNRFRLANTGELFF.

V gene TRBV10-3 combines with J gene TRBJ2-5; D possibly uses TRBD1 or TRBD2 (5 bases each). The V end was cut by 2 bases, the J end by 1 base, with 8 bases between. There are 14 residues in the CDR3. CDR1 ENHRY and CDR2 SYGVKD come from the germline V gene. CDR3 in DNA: TGTGCCATCAGTGAGGGTGGGGGCCAAGAGACCCAGTACTTC. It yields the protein CAISEGGGQETQYF.

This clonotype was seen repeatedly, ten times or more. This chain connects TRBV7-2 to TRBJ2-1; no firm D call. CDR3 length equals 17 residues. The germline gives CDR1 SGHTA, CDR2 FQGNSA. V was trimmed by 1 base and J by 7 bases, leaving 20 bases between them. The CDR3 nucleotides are TGTGCCAGCAGCTTAGTGGGAAGGGCGCCCCAAGGAAATGAGCAGTTCTTC. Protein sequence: CASSLVGRAPQGNEQFF.

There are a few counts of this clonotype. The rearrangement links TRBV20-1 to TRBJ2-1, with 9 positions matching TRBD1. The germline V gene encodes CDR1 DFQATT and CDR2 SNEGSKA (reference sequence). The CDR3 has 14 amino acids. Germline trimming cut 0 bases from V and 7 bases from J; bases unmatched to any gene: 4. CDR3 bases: TGCAGTGCTAGAGACGGGACAGGGCAAAATGAGCAGTTCTTC. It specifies CSARDGTGQNEQFF.

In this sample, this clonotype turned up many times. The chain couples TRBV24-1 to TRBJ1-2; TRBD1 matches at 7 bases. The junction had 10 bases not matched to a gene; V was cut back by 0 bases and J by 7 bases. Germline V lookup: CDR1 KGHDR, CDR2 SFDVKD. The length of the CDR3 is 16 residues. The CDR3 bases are TGTGCCACCAGTGATTTGCAGCCAGGGGGTAGTTCTGGCTACACCTTC. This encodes CATSDLQPGGSSGYTF.

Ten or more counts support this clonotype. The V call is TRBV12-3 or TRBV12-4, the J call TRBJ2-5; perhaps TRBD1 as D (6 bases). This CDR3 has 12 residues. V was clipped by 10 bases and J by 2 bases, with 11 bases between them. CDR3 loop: CATSRGQETQYF. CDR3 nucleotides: TGTGCCACCTCAAGGGGGCAAGAGACCCAGTACTTC.

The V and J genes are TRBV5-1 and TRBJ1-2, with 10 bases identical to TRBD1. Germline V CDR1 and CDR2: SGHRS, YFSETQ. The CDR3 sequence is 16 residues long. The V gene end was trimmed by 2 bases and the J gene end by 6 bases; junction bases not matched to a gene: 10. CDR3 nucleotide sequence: TGCGCCAGCAGCTTTACAAAGCTGGGACAGGGGAATGGCTACACCTTC. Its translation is CASSFTKLGQGNGYTF.

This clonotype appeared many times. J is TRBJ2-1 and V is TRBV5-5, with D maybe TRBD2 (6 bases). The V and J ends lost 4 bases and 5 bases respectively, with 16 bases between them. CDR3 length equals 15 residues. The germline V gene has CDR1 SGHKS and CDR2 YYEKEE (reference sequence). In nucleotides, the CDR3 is TGTGCCAGCAGCCACGAGGGGCGGGAACACAATGAGCAGTTCTTC. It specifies CASSHEGREHNEQFF.

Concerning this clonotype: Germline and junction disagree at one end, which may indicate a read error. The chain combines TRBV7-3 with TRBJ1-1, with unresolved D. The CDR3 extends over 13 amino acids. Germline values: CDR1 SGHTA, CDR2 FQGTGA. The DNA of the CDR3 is TGTGCCAGCAGCCTAACCCGGTACACTGAAGCTTTCTTT. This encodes CASSLTRYTEAFF.

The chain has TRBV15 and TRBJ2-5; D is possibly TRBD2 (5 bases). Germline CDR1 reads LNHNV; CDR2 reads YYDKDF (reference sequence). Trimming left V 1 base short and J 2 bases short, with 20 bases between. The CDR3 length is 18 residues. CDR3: CATSRVEVFQRRQETQYF. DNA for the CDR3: TGTGCCACCAGCAGAGTGGAGGTCTTTCAGAGAAGACAAGAGACCCAGTACTTC. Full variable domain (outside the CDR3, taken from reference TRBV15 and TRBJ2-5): DAMVIQNPRYQVTQFGKPVTLSCSQTLNHNVMYWYQQKSSQAPKLLFHYYDKDFNNEADTPDNFQSRRPNTSFCFLDIRSPGLGDTAMYLCATSRVEVFQRRQETQYFGPGTRLLVL.

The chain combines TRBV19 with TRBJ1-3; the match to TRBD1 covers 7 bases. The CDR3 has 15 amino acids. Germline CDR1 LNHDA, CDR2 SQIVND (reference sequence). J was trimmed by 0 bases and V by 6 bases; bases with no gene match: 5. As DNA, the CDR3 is TGTGCCAGTAGGTTGGACAGGAGCTCTGGAAACACCATATATTTT. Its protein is CASRLDRSSGNTIYF. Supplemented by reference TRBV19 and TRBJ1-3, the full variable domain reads DGGITQSPKYLFRKEGQNVTLSCEQNLNHDAMYWYRQDPGQGLRLIYYSQIVNDFQKGDIAEGYSVSREKKESFPLTVTSAQKNPTAFYLCASRLDRSSGNTIYFGEGSWLTVV.

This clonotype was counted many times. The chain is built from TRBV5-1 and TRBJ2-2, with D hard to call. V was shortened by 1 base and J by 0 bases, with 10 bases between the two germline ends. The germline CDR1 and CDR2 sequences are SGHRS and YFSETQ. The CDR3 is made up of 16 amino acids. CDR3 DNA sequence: TGCGCCAGCAGCTTGTTAGGCAGGCCGAACACCGGGGAGCTGTTTTTT. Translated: CASSLLGRPNTGELFF.

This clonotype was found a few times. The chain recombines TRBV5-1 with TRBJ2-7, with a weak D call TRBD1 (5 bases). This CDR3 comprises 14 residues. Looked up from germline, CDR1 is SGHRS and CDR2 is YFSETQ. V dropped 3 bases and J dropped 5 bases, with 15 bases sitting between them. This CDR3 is CASSSFQGSDEQYF. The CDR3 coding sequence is TGCGCCAGCAGCTCCTTTCAGGGATCTGACGAGCAGTACTTC.

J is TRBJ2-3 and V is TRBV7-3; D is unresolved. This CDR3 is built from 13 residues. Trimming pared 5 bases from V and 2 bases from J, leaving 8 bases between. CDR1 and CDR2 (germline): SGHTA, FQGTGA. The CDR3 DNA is TGTGCCAGCAGCAAACTGACCACAGATACGCAGTATTTT. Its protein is CASSKLTTDTQYF.

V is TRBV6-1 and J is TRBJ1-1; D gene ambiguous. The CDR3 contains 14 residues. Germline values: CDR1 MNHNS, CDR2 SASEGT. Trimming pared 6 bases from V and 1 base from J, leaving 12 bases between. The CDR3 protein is CASRNPTQNTEAFF. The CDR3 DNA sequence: TGTGCCAGCAGAAACCCCACACAGAACACTGAAGCTTTCTTT.

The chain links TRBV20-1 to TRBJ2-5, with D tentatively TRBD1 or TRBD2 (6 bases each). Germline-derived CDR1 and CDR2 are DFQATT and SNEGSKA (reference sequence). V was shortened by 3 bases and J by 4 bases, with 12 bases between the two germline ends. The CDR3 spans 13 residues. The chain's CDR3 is CSARRGGGETQYF. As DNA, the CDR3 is TGCAGTGCTAGGAGAGGGGGAGGAGAGACCCAGTACTTC.

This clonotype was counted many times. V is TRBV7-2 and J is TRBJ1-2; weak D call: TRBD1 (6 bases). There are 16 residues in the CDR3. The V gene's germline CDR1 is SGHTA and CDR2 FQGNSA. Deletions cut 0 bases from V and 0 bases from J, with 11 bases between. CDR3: CASSLATGAANYGYTF. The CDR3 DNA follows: TGTGCCAGCAGCTTAGCGACGGGGGCAGCTAACTATGGCTACACCTTC. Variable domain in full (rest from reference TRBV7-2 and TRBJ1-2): GAGVSQSPSNKVTEKGKDVELRCDPISGHTALYWYRQSLGQGLEFLIYFQGNSAPDKSGLPSDRFSAERTGGSVSTLTIQRTQQEDSAVYLCASSLATGAANYGYTFGSGTRLTVV.

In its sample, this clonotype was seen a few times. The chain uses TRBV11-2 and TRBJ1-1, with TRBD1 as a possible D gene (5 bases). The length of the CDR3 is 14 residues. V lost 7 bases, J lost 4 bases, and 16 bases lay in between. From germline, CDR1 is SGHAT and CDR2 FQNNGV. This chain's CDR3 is CASTTWGGGTEAFF. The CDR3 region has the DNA TGTGCCAGCACTACATGGGGGGGGGGCACTGAAGCTTTCTTT.

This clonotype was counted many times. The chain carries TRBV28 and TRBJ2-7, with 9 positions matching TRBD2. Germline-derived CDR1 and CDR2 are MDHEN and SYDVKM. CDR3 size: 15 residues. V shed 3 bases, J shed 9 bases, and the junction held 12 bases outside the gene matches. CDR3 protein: CASSFLAPSGIGQYF. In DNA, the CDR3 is TGTGCCAGCAGTTTTTTAGCGCCTAGCGGGATAGGGCAGTACTTC.

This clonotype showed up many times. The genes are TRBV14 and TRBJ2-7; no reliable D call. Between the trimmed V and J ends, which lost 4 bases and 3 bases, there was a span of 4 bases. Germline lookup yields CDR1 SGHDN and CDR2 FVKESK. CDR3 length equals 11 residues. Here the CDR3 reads CASSRFYEQYF. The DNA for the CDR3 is TGTGCCAGCAGCCGGTTCTACGAGCAGTACTTC. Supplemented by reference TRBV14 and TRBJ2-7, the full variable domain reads EAGVTQFPSHSVIEKGQTVTLRCDPISGHDNLYWYRRVMGKEIKFLLHFVKESKQDESGMPNNRFLAERTGGTYSTLKVQPAELEDSGVYFCASSRFYEQYFGPGTRLTVT.